This is a list of T cell receptor beta chains from one sample in a study of T cells in Graves' hyperthyroidism and ophthalmopathy. TCRdb fed the multiplex PCR reads into MiXCR, producing one record per CDR3 protein. The sample shows 550,000 to 700,000 distinct CDR3 sequences, approximately 15% of them seen only once. Sequencing was performed on blood. These receptors were taken from a woman aged 40 to 49 with Graves' ophthalmopathy. Each CDR3 is given without its conserved first and last residue.

>TRBV7-9|TRBJ2-7
ASRDGPSYEQY
>TRBV27|TRBJ2-3
ASSLSFPDTQY
>TRBV3-1|TRBJ1-2
ASSQGHGYT
>TRBV27|TRBJ1-2
ASTTGGNNYGYT
>TRBV27|TRBJ1-2
ASSLMSGPSGYT
>TRBV12-3/TRBV12-4|TRBJ1-5
ASSIRLSEPQH
>TRBV19|TRBJ1-2
ASSIPGRGDYGYT
>TRBV20-1|TRBJ2-5
SASTTSPGETQY
>TRBV28|TRBJ2-7
ASTGTSAYEQY
>TRBV25-1|TRBJ1-6
ASSGQGLNSPLH
>TRBV20-1|TRBJ2-7
SARDASGKTYEQY
>TRBV7-2|TRBJ2-2
ASSSTLTGELF
>TRBV6-5|TRBJ2-5
ASRTGLAAQETQY
>TRBV11-2|TRBJ2-7
ASSLGFSGYEQY
>TRBV6-1|TRBJ1-5
ASTKEGLRDQPQH
>TRBV7-8|TRBJ2-5
ASSSRLGAYQETQY